The next 10 T cell receptor beta chains were all read from a single sample in a study of T cell repertoires in cytomegalovirus infection. Each CDR3 protein gets one entry after TCRdb re-called the reads with MiXCR. This sample has a few hundred thousand distinct CDR3 sequences, with 33% found just once. No antigens are known for them. The material was cultured PBMCs, obtained from culture after CMV antigen stimulation. Receptors were obtained from a human donor in good health (CMV status not recorded). Some clones in this sample may be carry-over from other donors' samples.

This clonotype was seen ten or more times. The J gene is TRBJ2-5, the V gene TRBV7-2; TRBD2 aligns across 7 bases. CDR3 size: 14 residues. Germline values: CDR1 SGHTA, CDR2 FQGNSA. V trimming: 5 bases; J trimming: 4 bases; junction bases outside the gene matches: 7. Written as DNA, the CDR3 is TGTGCCAGCAGCCGACGACTAGCTGGAGAGACCCAGTACTTC. This gives the protein CASSRRLAGETQYF.

Points on this clonotype: One end of the junction varies from germline; a read error may be responsible. The chain combines TRBV5-6 with TRBJ2-7, with D maybe TRBD1 (5 bases). The CDR3 has 13 amino acids. CDR1 is SGHDT, CDR2 YYEEEE, per germline. Written as DNA, the CDR3 is TGTGCCAACAGCCCCGGACATATCTACGAGCAGTACTTC. Protein product: CANSPGHIYEQYF. Full variable domain (remainder filled in from reference TRBV5-6 and TRBJ2-7): DAGVTQSPTHLIKTRGQQVTLRCSPKSGHDTVSWYQQALGQGPQFIFQYYEEEERQRGNFPDRFSGHQFPNYSSELNVNALLLGDSALYLCANSPGHIYEQYFGPGTRLTVT.

J is TRBJ1-5 and V is TRBV28, with D possibly matching TRBD1 (5 bases). V lost 8 bases and J lost 5, with 13 bases in between. Germline CDR1 reads MDHEN; CDR2 reads SYDVKM. The length of the CDR3 is 13 residues. This CDR3 reads CASYEGRYQPQHF. The CDR3 nucleotides read TGTGCCAGCTACGAGGGGCGGTATCAGCCCCAGCATTTT.

The chain has TRBV7-8 and TRBJ2-5, with D perhaps given as TRBD1 or TRBD2 (5 bases each). The V gene's germline CDR1 is SGHVS and CDR2 FQNEAQ. The CDR3 is made up of 17 amino acids. Trimming took 3 bases from V and 5 from J, leaving 22 bases between them. The CDR3 here is CASSLDNFGGPRETQYF. The DNA for the CDR3 is TGTGCCAGCAGCTTGGACAACTTTGGGGGACCCCGGGAGACCCAGTACTTC.

This clonotype was picked up a small number of times. The chain carries TRBV7-9 and TRBJ2-1, with 10 bases fitting TRBD1. Germline V gene data show CDR1 as SEHNR and CDR2 as FQNEAQ (reference sequence). Losses at the gene ends were 3 bases for V and 8 bases for J; bases not matched to a gene: 7. The CDR3 has 15 amino acids. This chain's CDR3 is CASSFGTGEGDEQFF. CDR3 nucleotides: TGTGCCAGCAGCTTCGGGACAGGGGAAGGGGATGAGCAGTTCTTC.

This chain uses TRBV6-6 with TRBJ2-5; 7 nucleotides align to TRBD1. Germline V gives CDR1 MNHNY, CDR2 SVGAGI (reference sequence). The CDR3 is 14 amino acids. The V gene end was trimmed by 5 bases and the J gene end by 5 bases; junction bases not matched to a gene: 8. The CDR3 here is CASSPDRAGETQYF. The CDR3 DNA reads as TGTGCCAGCAGTCCTGACAGGGCAGGGGAGACCCAGTACTTC.

The V call is TRBV7-6, the J call TRBJ2-1; 10 bases are a match to TRBD1. CDR1 SGHVS and CDR2 FNYEAQ come from the germline V gene. The CDR3 is 15 residues long. V was pared by 4 bases and J by 6 bases, with 6 bases of the junction left unmatched. The CDR3, as DNA: TGTGCCAGCAGCTCATCCGGGACAGGGGTCAATGAGCAGTTCTTC. Translation: CASSSSGTGVNEQFF. The full variable domain, completed using reference TRBV7-6 and TRBJ2-1, is GAGVSQSPRYKVTKRGQDVALRCDPISGHVSLYWYRQALGQGPEFLTYFNYEAQQDKSGLPNDRFSAERPEGSISTLTIQRTEQRDSAMYRCASSSSGTGVNEQFFGPGTRLTVL.

The V call is TRBV7-2, the J call TRBJ1-6; a weak D match, TRBD1 (6 bases). CDR1 and CDR2 (germline): SGHTA, FQGNSA. This CDR3 is built from 14 residues. Deletions cut 2 bases from V and 15 bases from J, with 17 bases between. Written as DNA, the CDR3 is TGTGCCAGCAGCTTAAGTCGCCAGGGGCTCAACCTCCACTTT. This gives the protein CASSLSRQGLNLHF.

This chain joins TRBV6-5 and TRBJ1-1, with TRBD1 identical over 7 bases. Trimming at V came to 5 bases and at J to 0 bases, leaving 12 bases not matched to a gene. Per germline, CDR1 MNHEY and CDR2 SVGAGI. This CDR3 spans 17 amino acids. The CDR3 bases are TGTGCCAGCAGTCGACCTAGACAGGGACCTTTGAACACTGAAGCTTTCTTT. Protein: CASSRPRQGPLNTEAFF.

There are a few counts of this clonotype. The CDR3 DNA reads TGTGCCTGGAGTCCTCGACAGGGGTGGTACGAGCAGTACTTC. This encodes CAWSPRQGWYEQYF. This chain links TRBV30 with TRBJ2-7, with TRBD1 matching 8 bases. The CDR3 runs to 14 residues. The germline CDR1 and CDR2 sequences are GTSNPN and SVGIG (reference sequence). Trimming at V came to 2 bases and at J to 4 bases, leaving 7 bases not matched to a gene.